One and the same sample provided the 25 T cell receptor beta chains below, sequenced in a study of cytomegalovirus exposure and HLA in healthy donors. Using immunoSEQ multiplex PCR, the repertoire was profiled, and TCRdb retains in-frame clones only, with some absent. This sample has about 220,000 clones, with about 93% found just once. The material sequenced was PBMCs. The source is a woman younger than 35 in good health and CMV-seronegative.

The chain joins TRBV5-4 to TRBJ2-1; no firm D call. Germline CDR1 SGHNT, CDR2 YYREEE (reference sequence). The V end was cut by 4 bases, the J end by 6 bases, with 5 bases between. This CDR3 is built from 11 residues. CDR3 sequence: CASSPSNEQFF. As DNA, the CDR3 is TGTGCCAGCAGCCCGTCCAATGAGCAGTTCTTC. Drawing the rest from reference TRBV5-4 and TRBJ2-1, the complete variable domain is ETGVTQSPTHLIKTRGQQVTLRCSSQSGHNTVSWYQQALGQGPQFIFQYYREEENGRGNFPPRFSGLQFPNYSSELNVNALELDDSALYLCASSPSNEQFFGPGTRLTVL.

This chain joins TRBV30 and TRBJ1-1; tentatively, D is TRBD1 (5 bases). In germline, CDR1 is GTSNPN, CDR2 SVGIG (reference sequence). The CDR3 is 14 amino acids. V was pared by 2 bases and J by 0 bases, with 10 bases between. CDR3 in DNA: TGTGCCTGGAGTCTAGGGGTCGTGAACACTGAAGCTTTCTTT. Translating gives CAWSLGVVNTEAFF.

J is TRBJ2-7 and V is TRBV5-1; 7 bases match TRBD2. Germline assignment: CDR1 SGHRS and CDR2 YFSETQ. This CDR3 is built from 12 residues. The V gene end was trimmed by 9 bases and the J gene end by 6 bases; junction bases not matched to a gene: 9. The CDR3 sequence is CATKSGTSEQYF. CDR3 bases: TGCGCCACCAAAAGCGGGACGTCCGAGCAGTACTTC.

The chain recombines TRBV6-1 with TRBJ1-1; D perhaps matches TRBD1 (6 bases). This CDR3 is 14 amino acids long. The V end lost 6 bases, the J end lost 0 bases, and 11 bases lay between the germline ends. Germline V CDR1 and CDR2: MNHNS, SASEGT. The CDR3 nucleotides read TGTGCCAGCAGGAGGGACAAATTGAACACTGAAGCTTTCTTT. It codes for CASRRDKLNTEAFF.

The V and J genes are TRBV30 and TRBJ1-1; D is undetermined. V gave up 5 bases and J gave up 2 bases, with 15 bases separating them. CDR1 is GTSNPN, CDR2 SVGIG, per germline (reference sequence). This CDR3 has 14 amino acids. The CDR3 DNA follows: TGTGCCTGGGGGGAGACTTTGAGTAACACTGAAGCTTTCTTT. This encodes CAWGETLSNTEAFF.

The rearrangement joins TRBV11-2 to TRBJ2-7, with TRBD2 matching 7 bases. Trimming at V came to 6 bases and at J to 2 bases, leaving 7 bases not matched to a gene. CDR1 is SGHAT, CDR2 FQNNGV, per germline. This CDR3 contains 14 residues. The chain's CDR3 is CASRAAGVAYEQYF. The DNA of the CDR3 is TGTGCCAGCAGGGCCGCGGGGGTGGCCTACGAGCAGTACTTC.

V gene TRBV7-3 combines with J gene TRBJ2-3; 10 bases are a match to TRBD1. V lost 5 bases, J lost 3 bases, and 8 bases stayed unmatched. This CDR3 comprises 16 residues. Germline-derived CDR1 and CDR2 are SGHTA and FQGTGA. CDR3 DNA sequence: TGTGCCAGCAGCCGGGACAGGGGAGAGGGGACAGATACGCAGTATTTT. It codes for CASSRDRGEGTDTQYF.

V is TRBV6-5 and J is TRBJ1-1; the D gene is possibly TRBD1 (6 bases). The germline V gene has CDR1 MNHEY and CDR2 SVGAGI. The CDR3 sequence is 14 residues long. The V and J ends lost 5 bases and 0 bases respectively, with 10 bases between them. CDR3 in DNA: TGTGCCAGCAGTAGAGGACAGTTGAACACTGAAGCTTTCTTT. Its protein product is CASSRGQLNTEAFF.

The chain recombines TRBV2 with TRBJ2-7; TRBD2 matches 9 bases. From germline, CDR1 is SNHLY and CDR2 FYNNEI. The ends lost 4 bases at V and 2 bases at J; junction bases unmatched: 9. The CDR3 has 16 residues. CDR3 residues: CASSAEGLAPTYEQYF. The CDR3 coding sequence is TGTGCCAGCAGTGCCGAGGGACTAGCTCCCACCTACGAGCAGTACTTC.

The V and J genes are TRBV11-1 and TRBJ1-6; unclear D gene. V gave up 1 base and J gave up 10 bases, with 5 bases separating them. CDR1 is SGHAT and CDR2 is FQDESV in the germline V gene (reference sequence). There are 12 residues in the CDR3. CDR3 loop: CASSLDESPLHF. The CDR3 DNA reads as TGTGCCAGCAGCTTAGATGAGTCACCCCTCCACTTT.

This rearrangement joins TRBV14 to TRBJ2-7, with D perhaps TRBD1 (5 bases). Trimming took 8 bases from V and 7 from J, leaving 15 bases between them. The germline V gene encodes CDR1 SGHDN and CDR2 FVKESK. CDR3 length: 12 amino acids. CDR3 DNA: TGTGCCAGCTCACAAGGGGCTGAAGAGCAGTACTTC. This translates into CASSQGAEEQYF.

The CDR3, as DNA: TGTGCCAGCAGTCCTCCGACAGGTCTGAACACTGAAGCTTTCTTT. Residues: CASSPPTGLNTEAFF. The J gene is TRBJ1-1, the V gene TRBV6-5; D possibly corresponds to TRBD1 (6 bases). V was pared by 5 bases and J by 0 bases, with 13 bases between. The CDR3 length is 15 residues. CDR1 is MNHEY, CDR2 SVGAGI, per germline.

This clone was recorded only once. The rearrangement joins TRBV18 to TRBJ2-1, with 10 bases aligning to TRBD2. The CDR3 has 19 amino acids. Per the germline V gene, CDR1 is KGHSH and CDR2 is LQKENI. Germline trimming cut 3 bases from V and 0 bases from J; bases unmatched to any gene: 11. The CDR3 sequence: CASSPPQREGLISYNEQFF. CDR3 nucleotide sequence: TGTGCCAGCTCACCTCCCCAGCGGGAGGGCCTAATCTCCTACAATGAGCAGTTCTTC.

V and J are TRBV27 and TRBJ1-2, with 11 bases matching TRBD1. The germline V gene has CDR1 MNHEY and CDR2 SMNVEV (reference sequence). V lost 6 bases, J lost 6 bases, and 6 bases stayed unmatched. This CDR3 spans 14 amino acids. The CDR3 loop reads CASRERGQGDGYTF. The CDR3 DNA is TGTGCCAGCAGGGAAAGGGGACAGGGGGATGGCTACACCTTC.

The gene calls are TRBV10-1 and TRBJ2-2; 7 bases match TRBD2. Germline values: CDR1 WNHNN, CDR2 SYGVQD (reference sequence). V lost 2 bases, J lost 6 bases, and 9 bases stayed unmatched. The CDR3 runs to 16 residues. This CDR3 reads CASSEGGGSNAGELFF. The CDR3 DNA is TGCGCCAGCAGTGAGGGCGGCGGGAGTAATGCCGGGGAGCTGTTTTTT.

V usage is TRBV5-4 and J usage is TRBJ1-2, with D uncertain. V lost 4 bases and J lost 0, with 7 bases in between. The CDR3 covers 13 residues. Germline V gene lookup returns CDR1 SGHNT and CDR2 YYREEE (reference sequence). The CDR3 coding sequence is TGTGCCAGCAGCGGTGAGCCTAACTATGGCTACACCTTC. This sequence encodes CASSGEPNYGYTF.

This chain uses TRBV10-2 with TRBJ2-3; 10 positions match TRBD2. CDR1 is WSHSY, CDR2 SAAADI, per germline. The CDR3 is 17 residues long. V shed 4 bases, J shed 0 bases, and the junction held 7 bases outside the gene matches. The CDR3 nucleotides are TGCGCCAGCAGTGTGGGACTAGCGTTAGCTAGCACAGATACGCAGTATTTT. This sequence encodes CASSVGLALASTDTQYF.

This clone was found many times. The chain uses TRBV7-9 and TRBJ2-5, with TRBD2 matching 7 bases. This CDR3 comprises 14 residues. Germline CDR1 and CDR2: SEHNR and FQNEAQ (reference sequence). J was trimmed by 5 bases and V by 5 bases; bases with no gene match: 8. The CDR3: CASSRGLDKETQYF. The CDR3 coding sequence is TGTGCCAGCAGCCGCGGACTAGATAAGGAGACCCAGTACTTC.

CDR3 sequence reads: CASSHQQGLGNEKLFF. DNA of the CDR3: TGTGCCAGCAGCCACCAGCAGGGTTTGGGTAATGAAAAACTGTTTTTT. The rearrangement joins TRBV11-2 to TRBJ1-4; D is possibly TRBD1 (5 bases). V was shortened by 5 bases and J by 4 bases, with 17 bases between the two germline ends. The CDR3 is 16 residues long. CDR1 is SGHAT and CDR2 is FQNNGV in the germline V gene.

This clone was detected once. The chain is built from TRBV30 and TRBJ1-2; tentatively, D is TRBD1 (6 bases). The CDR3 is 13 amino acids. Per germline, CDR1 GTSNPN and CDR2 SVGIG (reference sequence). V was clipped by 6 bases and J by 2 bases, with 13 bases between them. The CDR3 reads CACPDRTNYGYTF. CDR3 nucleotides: TGTGCCTGTCCAGACAGGACGAACTATGGCTACACCTTC.

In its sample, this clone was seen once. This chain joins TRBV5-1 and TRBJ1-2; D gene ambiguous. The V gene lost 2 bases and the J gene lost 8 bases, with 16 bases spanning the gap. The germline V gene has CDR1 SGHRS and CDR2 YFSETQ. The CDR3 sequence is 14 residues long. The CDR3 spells CASSFRLGGGGYTF. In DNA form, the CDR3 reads TGCGCCAGCAGCTTTCGTCTTGGCGGAGGGGGCTACACCTTC.

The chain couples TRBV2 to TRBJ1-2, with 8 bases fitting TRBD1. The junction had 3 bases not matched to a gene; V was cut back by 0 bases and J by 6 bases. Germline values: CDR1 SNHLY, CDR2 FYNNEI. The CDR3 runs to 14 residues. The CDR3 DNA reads TGTGCCAGCAGTGAAGCAGCAGGGGGCAATGGCTACACCTTC. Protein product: CASSEAAGGNGYTF.

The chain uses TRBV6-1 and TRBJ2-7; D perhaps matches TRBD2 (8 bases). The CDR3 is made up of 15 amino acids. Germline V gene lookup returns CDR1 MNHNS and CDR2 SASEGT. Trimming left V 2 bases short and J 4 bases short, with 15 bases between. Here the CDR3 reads CASSESAGGQYEQYF. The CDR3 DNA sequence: TGTGCCAGCAGTGAATCCGCGGGGGGACAGTACGAGCAGTACTTC.

CDR3 loop: CASSLGAEFTYEQYF. Here the CDR3 DNA reads TGCGCCAGCAGCTTGGGAGCGGAATTTACCTACGAGCAGTACTTC. This chain joins TRBV5-1 and TRBJ2-7; weak D call: TRBD2 (5 bases). Trimming pared 0 bases from V and 2 bases from J, leaving 12 bases between. CDR3 size: 15 residues. CDR1 and CDR2 from the germline V gene are SGHRS and YFSETQ.

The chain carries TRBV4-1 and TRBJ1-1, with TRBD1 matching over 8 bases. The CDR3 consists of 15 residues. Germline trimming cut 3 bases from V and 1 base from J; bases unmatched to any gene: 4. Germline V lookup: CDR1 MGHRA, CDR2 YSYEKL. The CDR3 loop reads CASSHPGTGNTEAFF. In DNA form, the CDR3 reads TGCGCCAGCAGCCACCCCGGGACAGGGAACACTGAAGCTTTCTTT.